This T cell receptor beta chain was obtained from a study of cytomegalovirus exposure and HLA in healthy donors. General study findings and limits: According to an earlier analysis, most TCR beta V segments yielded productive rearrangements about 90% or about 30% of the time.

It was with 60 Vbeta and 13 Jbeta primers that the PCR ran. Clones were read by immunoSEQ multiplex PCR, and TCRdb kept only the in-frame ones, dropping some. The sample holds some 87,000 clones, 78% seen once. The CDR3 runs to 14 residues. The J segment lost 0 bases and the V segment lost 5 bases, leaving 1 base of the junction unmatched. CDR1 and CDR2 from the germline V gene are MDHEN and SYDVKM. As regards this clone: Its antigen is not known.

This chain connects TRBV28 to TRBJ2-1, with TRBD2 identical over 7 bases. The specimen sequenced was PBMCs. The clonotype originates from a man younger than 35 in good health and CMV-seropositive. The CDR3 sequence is CASSRTSSYNEQFF. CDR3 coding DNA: TGTGCCAGCAGTAGGACTAGCTCCTACAATGAGCAGTTCTTC.